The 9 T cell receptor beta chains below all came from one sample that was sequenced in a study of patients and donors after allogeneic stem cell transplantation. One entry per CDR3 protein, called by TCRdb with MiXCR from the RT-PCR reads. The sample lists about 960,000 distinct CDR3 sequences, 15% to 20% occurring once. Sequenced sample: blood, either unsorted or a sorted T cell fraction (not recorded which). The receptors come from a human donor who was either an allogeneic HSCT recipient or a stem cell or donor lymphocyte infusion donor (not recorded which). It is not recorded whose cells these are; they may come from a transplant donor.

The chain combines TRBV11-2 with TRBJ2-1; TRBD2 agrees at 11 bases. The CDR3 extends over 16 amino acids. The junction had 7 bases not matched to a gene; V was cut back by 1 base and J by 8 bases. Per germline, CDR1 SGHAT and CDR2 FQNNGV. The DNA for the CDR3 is TGTGCCAGCAGCTTAGGAGCGACTAGCGGGACGGATGAGCAGTTCTTC. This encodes CASSLGATSGTDEQFF.

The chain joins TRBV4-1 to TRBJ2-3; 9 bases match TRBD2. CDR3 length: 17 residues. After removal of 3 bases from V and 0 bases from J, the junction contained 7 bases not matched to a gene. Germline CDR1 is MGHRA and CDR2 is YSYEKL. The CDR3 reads CASSQDQAGGSTDTQYF. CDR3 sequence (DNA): TGCGCCAGCAGCCAGGACCAAGCGGGGGGAAGCACAGATACGCAGTATTTT.

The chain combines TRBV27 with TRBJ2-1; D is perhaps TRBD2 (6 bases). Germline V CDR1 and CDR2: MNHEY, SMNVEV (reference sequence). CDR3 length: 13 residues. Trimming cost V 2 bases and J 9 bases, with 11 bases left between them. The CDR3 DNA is TGTGCCAGCAGTTTAAACGGGGGTCCTGAGCAGTTCTTC. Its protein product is CASSLNGGPEQFF.

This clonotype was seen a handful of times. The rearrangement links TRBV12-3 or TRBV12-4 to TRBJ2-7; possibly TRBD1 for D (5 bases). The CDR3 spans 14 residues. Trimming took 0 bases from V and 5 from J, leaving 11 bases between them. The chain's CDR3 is CASSLAQGLDEQYF. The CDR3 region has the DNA TGTGCCAGCAGTTTAGCGCAGGGATTGGACGAGCAGTACTTC.

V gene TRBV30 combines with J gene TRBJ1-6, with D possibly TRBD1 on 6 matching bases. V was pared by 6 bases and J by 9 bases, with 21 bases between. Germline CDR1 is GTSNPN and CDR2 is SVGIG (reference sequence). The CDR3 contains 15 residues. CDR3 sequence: CACRITGGLSSPLHF. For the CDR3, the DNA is TGTGCCTGCCGCATAACGGGGGGCTTGAGTTCACCCCTCCACTTT.

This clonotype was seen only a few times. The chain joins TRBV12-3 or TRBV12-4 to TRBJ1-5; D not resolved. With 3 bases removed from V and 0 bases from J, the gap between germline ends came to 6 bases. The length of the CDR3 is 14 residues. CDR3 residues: CASSFSLSNQPQHF. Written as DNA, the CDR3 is TGTGCCAGCAGTTTCTCCCTTAGCAATCAGCCCCAGCATTTT.

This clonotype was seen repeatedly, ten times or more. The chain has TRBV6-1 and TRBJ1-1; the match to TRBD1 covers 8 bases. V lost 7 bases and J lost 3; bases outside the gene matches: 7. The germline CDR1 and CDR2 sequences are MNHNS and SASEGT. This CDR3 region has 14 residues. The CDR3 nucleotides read TGTGCCAGCACCCTGACAGGGGCGGACACTGAAGCTTTCTTT. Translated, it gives CASTLTGADTEAFF.

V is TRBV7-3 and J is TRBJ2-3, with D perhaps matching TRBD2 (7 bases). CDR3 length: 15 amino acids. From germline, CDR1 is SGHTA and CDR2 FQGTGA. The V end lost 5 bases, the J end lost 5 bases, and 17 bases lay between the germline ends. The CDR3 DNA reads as TGTGCCAGCAGCGATGGAGGGGGGGCAGTAGATACGCAGTATTTT. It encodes CASSDGGGAVDTQYF.

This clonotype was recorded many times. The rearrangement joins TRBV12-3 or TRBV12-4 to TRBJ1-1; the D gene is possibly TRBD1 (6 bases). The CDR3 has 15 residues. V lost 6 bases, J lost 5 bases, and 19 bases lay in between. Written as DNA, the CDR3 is TGTGCCAGCAGATCCCCGGGACAAAGACAAACTGAAGCTTTCTTT. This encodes CASRSPGQRQTEAFF.